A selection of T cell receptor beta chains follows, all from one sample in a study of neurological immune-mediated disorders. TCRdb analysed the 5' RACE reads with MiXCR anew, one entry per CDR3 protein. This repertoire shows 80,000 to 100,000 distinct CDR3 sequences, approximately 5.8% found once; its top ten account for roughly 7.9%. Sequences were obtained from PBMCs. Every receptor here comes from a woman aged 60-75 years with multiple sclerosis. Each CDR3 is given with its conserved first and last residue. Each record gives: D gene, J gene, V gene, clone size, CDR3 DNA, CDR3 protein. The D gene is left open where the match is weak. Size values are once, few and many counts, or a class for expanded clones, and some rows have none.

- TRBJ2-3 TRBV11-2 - TGTGCCGCCCGGCGGTCAGGAGGCGTAGATACGCAGTATTTT CAARRSGGVDTQYF
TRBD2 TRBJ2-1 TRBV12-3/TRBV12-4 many TGTGCCAGCAGACCTACTAGCGGGGGTTACAATGAGCAGTTCTTC CASRPTSGGYNEQFF
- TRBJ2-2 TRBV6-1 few TGTGCCAGCAGTGAATCGCTGTACACCGGGGAGCTGTTTTTT CASSESLYTGELFF
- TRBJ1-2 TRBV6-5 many TGTGCCAGCTACAATCTCGATGGCTACACCTTC CASYNLDGYTF
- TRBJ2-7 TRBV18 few TGTGCCAGCTCAACAACAAGGTACGAGCAGTACTTC CASSTTRYEQYF
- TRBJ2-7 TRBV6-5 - TGTGCCAGCAGCGACCGGGCCTCACACTACGAGCAGTACTTC CASSDRASHYEQYF
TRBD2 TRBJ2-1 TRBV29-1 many TGCAGCGTTGTGGTTAGCGGGGGTGAGCAGTTCTTC CSVVVSGGEQFF
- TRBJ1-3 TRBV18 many TGTGCCAGCGCGCCCTATGGGTCTGGAAACACCATATATTTT CASAPYGSGNTIYF
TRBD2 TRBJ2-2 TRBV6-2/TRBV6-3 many TGTGCCAGCAGTTCGGATACTAGCGGGGGCACCGGGGAGCTGTTTTTT CASSSDTSGGTGELFF
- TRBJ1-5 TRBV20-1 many TGCAGTGCTCTCCTTGTTGAGGGGCCACGGCGGCAGCCCCAGCATTTT CSALLVEGPRRQPQHF
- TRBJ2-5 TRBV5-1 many TGCGCCAGCAGCCGCCCACTCCAAGAGACCCAGTACTTC CASSRPLQETQYF
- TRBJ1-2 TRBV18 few TGTGCCAGCTCAGCCAGGACAGACAGGTTTACTAACTATGGCTACACCTTC CASSARTDRFTNYGYTF
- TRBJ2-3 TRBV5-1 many TGCGCCAGCAGCTTGGCCCGATCAGATACGCAGTATTTT CASSLARSDTQYF
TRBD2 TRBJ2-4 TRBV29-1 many TGCAGCTGCGGGACTAGCCGAGCCAAAAACATTCAGTACTTC CSCGTSRAKNIQYF
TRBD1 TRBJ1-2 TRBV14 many TGTGCCAGCAGCCAAGTGGAGACAGGGGGGTATGGCTACACCTTC CASSQVETGGYGYTF
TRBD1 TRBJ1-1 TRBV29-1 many TGCAGCGTTCAAAGACAGGGAGCTGAAGCTTTCTTT CSVQRQGAEAFF
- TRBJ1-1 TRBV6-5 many TGTGCCAGCAGTAAATCGGGACGGGGGAACACTGAAGCTTTCTTT CASSKSGRGNTEAFF
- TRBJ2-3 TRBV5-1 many TGCGCCAGCAGCTTGTTCACTAGCACAGATACGCAGTATTTT CASSLFTSTDTQYF
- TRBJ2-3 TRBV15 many TGTGCCACCAGCAGAGATCTCTTGGGCACAGATACGCAGTATTTT CATSRDLLGTDTQYF
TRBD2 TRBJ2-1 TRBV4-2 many TGTGCCAGCAGCCAAGATTCCCGGACTAGCGGGGGGGCAGGTGAGCAGTTCTTC CASSQDSRTSGGAGEQFF
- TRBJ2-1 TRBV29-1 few TGCAGCGTTGTTCGAGTATACAATGAGCAGTTCTTC CSVVRVYNEQFF
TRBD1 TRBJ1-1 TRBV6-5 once TGTGCCAGCAGCTTATACAGGGGGCCCACTGAAGCTTTCTTT CASSLYRGPTEAFF
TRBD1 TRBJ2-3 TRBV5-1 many TGCGCCAGCAGCGAGGGACAGATGGGTACAGATACGCAGTATTTT CASSEGQMGTDTQYF
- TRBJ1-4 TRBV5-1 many TGCGCCAGCAGCTTGATCCCGACCCCGGCGGAAAAACTGTTTTTT CASSLIPTPAEKLFF
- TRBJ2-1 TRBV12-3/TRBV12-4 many TGTGCCAGCACCTCCCTCTCGAATGAGCAGTTCTTC CASTSLSNEQFF
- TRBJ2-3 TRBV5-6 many TGTGCCAGCAGCCCTTATGTGGGAACAGATACGCAGTATTTT CASSPYVGTDTQYF
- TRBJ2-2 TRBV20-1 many TGCAGTGCTAGACGCCGGGGGGCCACCGGGGAGCTGTTTTTT CSARRRGATGELFF
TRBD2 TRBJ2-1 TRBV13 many TGTGCCAGCAGCCTCCCGGGGGGGACTAGCGGGGGGCAGTTCTTC CASSLPGGTSGGQFF
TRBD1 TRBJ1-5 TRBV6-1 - TGTGCCAGCAGACCTCCGACAGGGGGCCAGCCCCAGCATTTT CASRPPTGGQPQHF
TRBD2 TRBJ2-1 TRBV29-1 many TGCAGCGTGGGAGAGACTAGCATTTTCGATGAGCAGTTCTTC CSVGETSIFDEQFF
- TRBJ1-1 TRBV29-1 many TGCAGCGATGGTGCCACTGAAGCTTTCTTT CSDGATEAFF
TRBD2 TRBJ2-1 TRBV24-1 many TGTGCCACCAGTATCCCCGGGGGGGCCGTGGATGAGCAGTTCTTC CATSIPGGAVDEQFF
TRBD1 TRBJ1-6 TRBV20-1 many TGCAGTGCTAGTGGGGACAGTTCACCCCTCCACTTT CSASGDSSPLHF
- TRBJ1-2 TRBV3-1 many TGTGCCAGCAGCCAGGACAGCTTCTATGGCTACACCTTC CASSQDSFYGYTF
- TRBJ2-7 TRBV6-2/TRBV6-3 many TGTGCCAGCAGTTACTTGGAGAGCTCCTACGAGCAGTACTTC CASSYLESSYEQYF
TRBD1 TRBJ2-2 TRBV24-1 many TGTGCCACCAGTGAAATAGACAGGGACACCGGGGAGCTGTTTTTT CATSEIDRDTGELFF
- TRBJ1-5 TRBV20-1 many TGCAGTGCTAGAGAGGGGCGGGGCAGCAATCAGCCCCAGCATTTT CSAREGRGSNQPQHF
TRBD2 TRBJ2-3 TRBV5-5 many TGTGCCAGCAGCTTGCGACTAGCGGGGGTAACAGATACGCAGTATTTT CASSLRLAGVTDTQYF
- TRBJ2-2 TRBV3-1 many TGTGCCAGCAGCCAAGTCGTGGCAGGGGCTTACACCGGGGAGCTGTTTTTT CASSQVVAGAYTGELFF
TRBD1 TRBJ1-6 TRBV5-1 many TGCGCCAGCAGCCCCGAAGAGGGACAGTATAATTCACCCCTCCACTTT CASSPEEGQYNSPLHF
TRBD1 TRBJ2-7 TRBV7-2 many TGTGCCAGCAGCTTAGCCGCCGGGGACAGAAGTTTCTCCTACGAGCAGTACTTC CASSLAAGDRSFSYEQYF
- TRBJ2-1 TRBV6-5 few TGTGCCAGCAAAAGCGGTTGGACTCTGAACAATGAGCAGTTCTTC CASKSGWTLNNEQFF
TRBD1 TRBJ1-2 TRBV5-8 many TGTGCCAGCAGCTTGGCCGGGACAGGGCATAACTATGGCTACACCTTC CASSLAGTGHNYGYTF
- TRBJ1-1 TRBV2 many TGTGCCAGCTGGGAGGGTTTACTGAACACTGAAGCTTTCTTT CASWEGLLNTEAFF
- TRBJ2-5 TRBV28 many TGTGCCAGCACCATCACAGGGAAAAGTGAGACCCAGTACTTC CASTITGKSETQYF
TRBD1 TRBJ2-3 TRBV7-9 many TGTGCCAGCAGCGCCGGGACAGGGATGTATGCAGATACGCAGTATTTT CASSAGTGMYADTQYF
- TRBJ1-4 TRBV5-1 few TGCGCCAGCAGCTTGGGGTCCACAACTAATGAAAAACTGTTTTTT CASSLGSTTNEKLFF
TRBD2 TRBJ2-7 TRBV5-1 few TGCGCCAGCAGCCAGAGGACTAGCGACCCAGCCGAGCAGTACTTC CASSQRTSDPAEQYF